Listed below are T cell receptor beta chains from one sample, sequenced in a study of T cell responses to AZD1222 COVID-19 vaccine. The data were produced by immunoSEQ multiplex PCR, yet TCRdb's version contains in-frame clones alone and is incomplete. In the table there are about 75,000 clones, approximately 88% of which are singletons. The material was peripheral blood, obtained 28 days after the second dose of the MenACWY control vaccine. The receptors here all came from an adult who received the MenACWY meningococcal vaccine as a control. Each CDR3 is given with its conserved first and last residue. The D gene is left open where the match is weak. Clone size is shown for a subset of rows, as once, few, many or a class of expanded clone.

J: TRBJ1-2; size: .; V: TRBV2; D: TRBD1; CDR3: CASSERVRGTGPINYGYTF; DNA: TGTGCCAGCAGTGAAAGGGTTCGGGGGACAGGACCTATAAACTATGGCTACACCTTC
J: TRBJ1-1; size: .; V: TRBV5-1; D: .; CDR3: CASSFNENTEAFF; DNA: TGCGCCAGCAGCTTCAACGAGAACACTGAAGCTTTCTTT
J: TRBJ2-7; size: .; V: TRBV6-6; D: .; CDR3: CASSYGGTEQYF; DNA: TGTGCCAGCAGTTACGGGGGAACCGAGCAGTACTTC
J: TRBJ1-5; size: .; V: TRBV28; D: TRBD1; CDR3: CASYYRDRVNQPQHF; DNA: TGTGCCAGCTACTACCGGGACAGGGTTAATCAGCCCCAGCATTTT
J: TRBJ2-7; size: .; V: TRBV19; D: .; CDR3: CASSIDAGAGEQYF; DNA: TGTGCCAGTAGTATAGATGCGGGCGCGGGGGAGCAGTACTTC
J: TRBJ2-3; size: .; V: TRBV27; D: TRBD2; CDR3: CASSSGLAGADTQYF; DNA: TGTGCCAGCAGCTCGGGACTAGCGGGGGCAGATACGCAGTATTTT
J: TRBJ1-5; size: .; V: TRBV30; D: .; CDR3: CAWRGVQPQHF; DNA: TGTGCCTGGAGAGGGGTTCAGCCCCAGCATTTT
J: TRBJ1-4; size: .; V: TRBV19; D: TRBD1; CDR3: CASSIRAGGSSNEKLFF; DNA: TGTGCCAGTAGTATTCGCGCAGGGGGGTCTTCTAATGAAAAACTGTTTTTT
J: TRBJ2-2; size: few; V: TRBV18; D: .; CDR3: CASSPRGRGESGELFF; DNA: TGTGCCAGCTCACCACGCGGCAGGGGGGAGTCCGGGGAGCTGTTTTTT
J: TRBJ2-7; size: few; V: TRBV1; D: .; CDR3: CTSSQECGLASSYEQYF; DNA: TGCACCAGCAGCCAAGAATGCGGACTAGCCTCCTCCTACGAGCAGTACTTC
J: TRBJ1-6; size: .; V: TRBV10-3; D: .; CDR3: CAIRPGFSDSPLHF; DNA: TGTGCCATCAGACCGGGTTTTTCAGATTCACCCCTCCACTTT
J: TRBJ1-6; size: once; V: TRBV27; D: .; CDR3: CASSLLGAGNSPLHF; DNA: TGTGCCAGCAGTTTACTAGGGGCAGGTAATTCACCCCTCCACTTT
J: TRBJ1-1; size: .; V: TRBV29-1; D: TRBD1; CDR3: CSVDRARNTEAFF; DNA: TGCAGCGTGGACAGGGCCAGGAACACTGAAGCTTTCTTT
J: TRBJ2-1; size: .; V: TRBV6-1; D: TRBD2; CDR3: CASSDHGLAGGRQNEQFF; DNA: TGTGCCAGCAGTGACCATGGATTAGCGGGGGGGCGGCAGAATGAGCAGTTCTTC
J: TRBJ1-4; size: once; V: TRBV28; D: .; CDR3: CATSRGGEKLFF; DNA: TGTGCCACCTCCCGGGGGGGGGAAAAACTGTTTTTT
J: TRBJ1-1; size: once; V: TRBV4-3; D: TRBD1; CDR3: CASSGGTGNTEAFF; DNA: TGCGCCAGCTCGGGGGGGACAGGGAACACTGAAGCTTTCTTT
J: TRBJ2-4; size: once; V: TRBV4-3; D: .; CDR3: CASSPPWPGAMDIQYF; DNA: TGCGCCAGCAGCCCCCCCTGGCCGGGGGCAATGGACATTCAGTACTTC
J: TRBJ1-6; size: .; V: TRBV23-1; D: .; CDR3: CASSQYTGMLPNSPLHF; DNA: TGCGCCAGCAGTCAATATACCGGCATGTTACCAAATTCACCCCTCCACTTT
J: TRBJ1-2; size: .; V: TRBV5-6; D: .; CDR3: CASSLKPGSGYTF; DNA: TGTGCCAGCAGCTTGAAGCCAGGGAGTGGCTACACCTTC
J: TRBJ1-4; size: .; V: TRBV15; D: .; CDR3: CATSRDSGPEKLFF; DNA: TGTGCCACCAGCAGAGATAGCGGGCCCGAAAAACTGTTTTTT
J: TRBJ2-7; size: .; V: TRBV19; D: TRBD1; CDR3: CASATGTGRYEQYF; DNA: TGTGCCAGTGCCACCGGGACAGGGAGGTACGAGCAGTACTTC
J: TRBJ2-4; size: .; V: TRBV2; D: .; CDR3: CASSDIWRGTNIQYF; DNA: TGTGCCAGCAGTGATATCTGGCGGGGTACGAACATTCAGTACTTC
J: TRBJ1-2; size: .; V: TRBV30; D: .; CDR3: CAWGTVSGYTF; DNA: TGTGCCTGGGGGACTGTGAGTGGCTACACCTTC
J: TRBJ1-1; size: .; V: TRBV3-1/TRBV3-2; D: TRBD1; CDR3: CASSQNPLTGGGTEAFF; DNA: TGTGCCAGCAGCCAGAACCCTTTAACAGGGGGTGGGACTGAAGCTTTCTTT
J: TRBJ1-5; size: .; V: TRBV29-1; D: .; CDR3: CSVEAFGETQHF; DNA: TGCAGCGTTGAAGCCTTCGGGGAGACCCAGCATTTT
J: TRBJ2-1; size: .; V: TRBV5-5; D: .; CDR3: CASSVLHNEQFF; DNA: TGTGCCAGCAGCGTCCTTCACAATGAGCAGTTCTTC
J: TRBJ1-6; size: .; V: TRBV9; D: .; CDR3: CASSSRQEASPLHF; DNA: TGTGCCAGCAGCTCCCGACAGGAAGCTTCACCCCTCCACTTT
J: TRBJ2-7; size: few; V: TRBV18; D: .; CDR3: CASSPTRLEEQYF; DNA: TGTGCCAGCTCACCAACAAGGTTGGAAGAGCAGTACTTC
J: TRBJ2-5; size: .; V: TRBV24-1; D: TRBD1; CDR3: CATSDSGTGVETQYF; DNA: TGTGCCACCAGTGACTCAGGGACAGGGGTAGAGACCCAGTACTTC
J: TRBJ1-6; size: once; V: TRBV27; D: TRBD1; CDR3: CASSLEGAQYNSPLHF; DNA: TGTGCCAGCAGTTTAGAGGGGGCTCAATATAATTCACCCCTCCACTTT
J: TRBJ1-2; size: .; V: TRBV7-3; D: .; CDR3: CASSLFARGDGYGYTF; DNA: TGTGCCAGCAGCTTATTCGCCAGGGGCGATGGCTATGGCTACACCTTC
J: TRBJ2-3; size: .; V: TRBV4-1; D: .; CDR3: CASSQAEGRATDTQYF; DNA: TGCGCCAGCAGCCAAGCCGAGGGCAGGGCCACAGATACGCAGTATTTT
J: TRBJ2-1; size: few; V: TRBV9; D: TRBD2; CDR3: CASSVRGGAYGEQFF; DNA: TGTGCCAGCAGCGTACGCGGGGGGGCCTATGGTGAGCAGTTCTTC
J: TRBJ2-7; size: .; V: TRBV7-8; D: .; CDR3: CASQRAPGGEQYF; DNA: TGTGCCAGTCAGAGGGCTCCCGGGGGCGAGCAGTACTTC
J: TRBJ1-6; size: .; V: TRBV4-1; D: TRBD1; CDR3: CASSHADRGPSPLHF; DNA: TGCGCCAGCAGCCATGCCGACAGGGGACCTTCACCCCTCCACTTT
J: TRBJ1-1; size: .; V: TRBV30; D: TRBD1; CDR3: CAWSIPGTGRGKNTEAFF; DNA: TGTGCCTGGAGTATTCCCGGGACAGGTCGGGGTAAAAACACTGAAGCTTTCTTT